What follows are 20 T cell receptor beta chains derived from one specimen sequenced in a study of cytomegalovirus exposure and HLA in healthy donors. PCR involved 60 Vbeta and 13 Jbeta primers. Clones were sequenced by immunoSEQ multiplex PCR, and TCRdb holds only the in-frame ones, with some missing. Of 230,000 or so clones listed, 80% to 95% were seen once; the top ten hold 1.5% to 2%. Sample: PBMCs. The receptor set was obtained from a girl aged 2 to 9 in good health and CMV-seronegative.

This chain links TRBV6-5 with TRBJ1-2, with TRBD1 matching over 7 bases. This CDR3 contains 12 residues. With V trimmed by 2 bases and J by 11 bases, 5 bases remained unmatched. Germline assignment: CDR1 MNHEY and CDR2 SVGAGI. The CDR3 sequence: CASSYVGQAYTF. DNA for the CDR3: TGTGCCAGCAGTTACGTCGGACAGGCTTACACCTTC.

The table lists this clone with a count of one. The chain employs TRBV30 and TRBJ2-1, with a possible D match to TRBD2 (6 bases). V lost 7 bases, J lost 4 bases, and 14 bases lay in between. The germline gives CDR1 GTSNPN, CDR2 SVGIG (reference sequence). The CDR3 consists of 13 residues. CDR3 bases: TGTGCCTATATGGCTAGCGAGTACAATGAGCAGTTCTTC. Protein sequence: CAYMASEYNEQFF.

The chain links TRBV14 to TRBJ2-7; weak D call: TRBD2 (5 bases). This CDR3 spans 13 amino acids. Germline V gene data show CDR1 as SGHDN and CDR2 as FVKESK. V lost 2 bases, J lost 6 bases, and 11 bases lay in between. This chain's CDR3 is CASSQKKGGEQYF. The CDR3 coding sequence is TGTGCCAGCAGCCAAAAGAAAGGAGGCGAGCAGTACTTC.

This chain uses TRBV5-5 with TRBJ2-1, with 10 bases lining up with TRBD2. Germline loops: CDR1 SGHKS, CDR2 YYEKEE (reference sequence). Trimming removed 4 bases from V and 4 bases from J; junction bases left unmatched: 8. This CDR3 comprises 16 residues. CDR3 in DNA: TGTGCCAGCAGCCTCCTAGGGACTAGCGAGTACAATGAGCAGTTCTTC. Encoded protein: CASSLLGTSEYNEQFF.

The rearrangement uses TRBV5-6 and TRBJ2-2; 14 nucleotides line up with TRBD2. Trimming at V came to 4 bases and at J to 6 bases, leaving 8 bases not matched to a gene. The CDR3 spans 17 residues. CDR1 SGHDT and CDR2 YYEEEE come from the germline V gene. The CDR3 spells CASSRRLAGGGSGELFF. The CDR3 DNA sequence: TGTGCCAGCAGCAGAAGACTAGCGGGGGGGGGTTCCGGGGAGCTGTTTTTT. Complete variable domain (other parts from reference TRBV5-6 and TRBJ2-2): DAGVTQSPTHLIKTRGQQVTLRCSPKSGHDTVSWYQQALGQGPQFIFQYYEEEERQRGNFPDRFSGHQFPNYSSELNVNALLLGDSALYLCASSRRLAGGGSGELFFGEGSRLTVL.

This clone was seen a few times. The chain links TRBV2 to TRBJ1-1; 7 bases align to TRBD1. V gave up 8 bases and J gave up 3 bases; unmatched junction bases: 9. The CDR3 has 14 amino acids. Germline V gives CDR1 SNHLY, CDR2 FYNNEI. The CDR3 coding sequence is TGTGCCAGCGGGGAGACAGGGTTCGACACTGAAGCTTTCTTT. It translates to CASGETGFDTEAFF. The full variable domain, in which reference TRBV2 and TRBJ1-1 provide the parts outside the CDR3, is EPEVTQTPSHQVTQMGQEVILRCVPISNHLYFYWYRQILGQKVEFLVSFYNNEISEKSEIFDDQFSVERPDGSNFTLKIRSTKLEDSAMYFCASGETGFDTEAFFGQGTRLTVV.

The chain recombines TRBV15 with TRBJ2-5, with 7 nucleotides matching TRBD1. This CDR3 region has 16 residues. Trimming cost V 0 bases and J 2 bases; bases outside gene matches: 6. Per the germline V gene, CDR1 is LNHNV and CDR2 is YYDKDF (reference sequence). The CDR3 nucleotides are TGTGCCACCAGCAGAGATCAAAGGGGGCAGCAAGAGACCCAGTACTTC. The encoded protein is CATSRDQRGQQETQYF.

The chain employs TRBV7-8 and TRBJ2-5; D is possibly TRBD1 (5 bases). Trimming took off 5 bases at V and 4 bases at J, with 11 bases between the two ends. Per the germline V gene, CDR1 is SGHVS and CDR2 is FQNEAQ. The CDR3 consists of 13 residues. CDR3 protein: CASSRDSRETQYF. The CDR3 region has the DNA TGTGCCAGCAGCCGCGACAGCCGAGAGACCCAGTACTTC.

V is TRBV6-6 and J is TRBJ2-5, with no clear D. Germline CDR1 reads MNHNY; CDR2 reads SVGAGI (reference sequence). V was shortened by 2 bases and J by 0 bases, with 10 bases between the two germline ends. The CDR3 consists of 15 residues. CDR3 sequence reads: CASSYATQYQETQYF. CDR3 coding DNA: TGTGCCAGCAGTTACGCGACACAGTACCAAGAGACCCAGTACTTC.

The rearrangement uses TRBV11-2 and TRBJ1-2, with D hard to call. This CDR3 contains 15 residues. CDR1 is SGHAT, CDR2 FQNNGV, per germline. Trimming left V 0 bases short and J 5 bases short, with 13 bases between. The CDR3 DNA reads as TGTGCCAGCAGCTTAGATCGGCCGGAGCTGTATGGCTACACCTTC. Protein product: CASSLDRPELYGYTF.

V is TRBV7-9 and J is TRBJ2-1; D is undetermined. Trimming stripped 1 base from V and 9 bases from J, with 4 bases between. This CDR3 has 11 amino acids. Germline-derived CDR1 and CDR2 are SEHNR and FQNEAQ (reference sequence). In DNA form, the CDR3 reads TGTGCCAGCAGCTTAGGAGGTGAGCAGTTCTTC. Protein product: CASSLGGEQFF.

The chain uses TRBV7-8 and TRBJ2-7, with D tentatively TRBD2 (6 bases). The CDR3 totals 13 residues. Trimming stripped 6 bases from V and 0 bases from J, with 9 bases between. Germline-derived CDR1 and CDR2 are SGHVS and FQNEAQ. CDR3 protein: CASREGSSYEQYF. As DNA, the CDR3 is TGTGCCAGCAGGGAGGGAAGCTCCTACGAGCAGTACTTC.

The chain combines TRBV6-1 with TRBJ1-2; possibly TRBD1 for D (6 bases). Germline assignment: CDR1 MNHNS and CDR2 SASEGT. V was cut by 4 bases and J by 2 bases, with 14 bases left in between. The CDR3 is 15 amino acids. This CDR3 reads CASSVGHHPNYGYTF. The DNA for the CDR3 is TGTGCCAGCAGTGTGGGACATCACCCCAACTATGGCTACACCTTC.

A single count supports this clone. The V call is TRBV19, the J call TRBJ1-2, with D perhaps TRBD1 (5 bases). CDR1 is LNHDA, CDR2 SQIVND, per germline (reference sequence). This CDR3 region has 12 residues. V lost 10 bases and J 2 bases, leaving 11 bases between the germline ends. The CDR3 DNA sequence: TGTGCCACTAGGGGCACCAACTATGGCTACACCTTC. This codes for CATRGTNYGYTF.

The rearrangement links TRBV25-1 to TRBJ2-5, with 7 bases fitting TRBD2. V was clipped by 5 bases and J by 3 bases; unmatched bases: 6. From germline, CDR1 is MGHDK and CDR2 SYGVNS. The CDR3 spans 14 residues. The CDR3 DNA reads as TGTGCCAGCAGTTTTAGCGGGCTCAAAGAGACCCAGTACTTC. Translating gives CASSFSGLKETQYF.

DNA of the CDR3: TGTGCCAGTAGTACGATGACAGGGGCGAAGACCCAGTACTTC. Translating it yields CASSTMTGAKTQYF. The V and J genes are TRBV19 and TRBJ2-5; 8 bases agree with TRBD1. Looked up from germline, CDR1 is LNHDA and CDR2 is SQIVND (reference sequence). The CDR3 spans 14 residues. V shed 4 bases, J shed 6 bases, and the junction held 7 bases outside the gene matches. Using reference TRBV19 and TRBJ2-5 for the parts outside the CDR3, the full variable domain is DGGITQSPKYLFRKEGQNVTLSCEQNLNHDAMYWYRQDPGQGLRLIYYSQIVNDFQKGDIAEGYSVSREKKESFPLTVTSAQKNPTAFYLCASSTMTGAKTQYFGPGTRLLVL.

This sequence joins TRBV28 and TRBJ1-2; the D is unclear. The CDR3 totals 14 residues. Germline V lookup: CDR1 MDHEN, CDR2 SYDVKM. Trimming took off 3 bases at V and 1 base at J, with 9 bases between the two ends. In DNA, the CDR3 is TGTGCCAGCAGTTTCGGTGCCGTTAACTATGGCTACACCTTC. Its translation is CASSFGAVNYGYTF.

J is TRBJ2-2 and V is TRBV2, with a weak D call TRBD1 (5 bases). The CDR3 has 16 residues. Trimming removed 0 bases at V and 4 bases at J, with 12 bases between. Germline V gene data show CDR1 as SNHLY and CDR2 as FYNNEI. CDR3 amino acids: CASSEAHTGPTGELFF. CDR3 coding DNA: TGTGCCAGCAGTGAAGCGCATACAGGTCCCACCGGGGAGCTGTTTTTT.

The chain joins TRBV29-1 to TRBJ1-4; D ambiguous. V gave up 3 bases and J gave up 7 bases, with 18 bases separating them. Germline V CDR1 and CDR2: SQVTM, ANQGSEA. The length of the CDR3 is 15 residues. CDR3 nucleotides: TGCAGCGTTGAGAGTGGCGGGGTGTACGGTGAAAAACTGTTTTTT. This encodes CSVESGGVYGEKLFF. Combining the CDR3 with reference TRBV29-1 and TRBJ1-4 gives the whole variable domain SAVISQKPSRDICQRGTSLTIQCQVDSQVTMMFWYRQQPGQSLTLIATANQGSEATYESGFVIDKFPISRPNLTFSTLTVSNMSPEDSSIYLCSVESGGVYGEKLFFGSGTQLSVL.

In its sample, this clone was seen once. This rearrangement joins TRBV27 to TRBJ2-3; tentatively, D is TRBD2 (5 bases). Trimming removed 0 bases at V and 4 bases at J, with 11 bases between. The CDR3 is made up of 15 amino acids. Germline loops: CDR1 MNHEY, CDR2 SMNVEV (reference sequence). CDR3 region: CASSLSSGVPDTQYF. The CDR3 DNA is TGTGCCAGCAGTTTATCTTCCGGGGTCCCAGATACGCAGTATTTT.